Listed below are T cell receptor beta chains from one sample, sequenced in a study of blood T cell repertoires in COVID-19. This table comes from immunoSEQ multiplex PCR, and its TCRdb copy is limited to in-frame clones, with some not included. This sample has some 290,000 clones; approximately 86% occur once, and the top ten carry around 3.6%. What was sequenced was peripheral blood. The receptor set was obtained from a young man with active or convalescent COVID-19. The conserved cysteine and the conserved F or W are not part of the CDR3 here. Fields, in order: J gene, V gene, CDR3 protein.

j_gene: TRBJ2-7
v_gene: TRBV7-2
CDR3aa: ASSLELAGGLEQY

j_gene: TRBJ2-2
v_gene: TRBV11-3
CDR3aa: ASSLDQYAANTGELF

j_gene: TRBJ1-6
v_gene: TRBV5-1
CDR3aa: ASSLALSNSPLH

j_gene: TRBJ1-1
v_gene: TRBV12-3/TRBV12-4
CDR3aa: ASSRTGAEAF

j_gene: TRBJ2-3
v_gene: TRBV11-3
CDR3aa: ASSSPGQGDADTQY

j_gene: TRBJ2-2
v_gene: TRBV2
CDR3aa: ASSRTEGRDGELF

j_gene: TRBJ2-7
v_gene: TRBV9
CDR3aa: ASSVAVAGRPYEQY

j_gene: TRBJ1-2
v_gene: TRBV6-5
CDR3aa: ASSYEVQRGYT

j_gene: TRBJ2-5
v_gene: TRBV13
CDR3aa: ASSSGSEVTQY

j_gene: TRBJ1-2
v_gene: TRBV19
CDR3aa: ASSIGPQDRAGYT